This T cell receptor (beta chain) was captured by sequencing in a study of chemoradiotherapy in HPV16-positive cancers. Study-level background: Functional T-cell assays on a couple of HPV16-positive patients' cells defined candidate HPV-specific clones and common TCR motifs.

The CDR3 loop spans 14 amino acids. Germline CDR1 is SGHDT and CDR2 is YYEEEE. The V end lost 3 bases, the J end lost 7 bases, and 14 bases lay between the germline ends. Repeated repertoire sampling spanned the course of chemoradiotherapy. This table comes from immunoSEQ multiplex PCR, and its TCRdb copy is limited to in-frame clones, with some not included. Of approximately 8,800 clones listed, roughly 71% were seen once; the top ten hold around 10%. Details on this clone: Its antigen is not identified.

Broader study findings: Functional assays defining HPV-specific T cells used only a couple of HPV16-positive patients. Non-HPV-specific T cells did not expand in tumors during treatment, whereas candidate HPV-specific clones and E7-related motifs did.

J is TRBJ2-4 and V is TRBV5-6; D may be TRBD2 (6 bases). Sequencing was performed on tumor tissue, taken from a patient who underwent chemoradiotherapy. This TCR was sampled from a human donor with HPV-associated anogenital cancer. The DNA for the CDR3 is TGTGCCAGCAGCTGGGGGGAGACGGGCAACATTCAGTACTTC. It is translated as CASSWGETGNIQYF.